This T cell receptor beta chain was sequenced during a study of OX40 agonist ivuxolimab in advanced cancers. At the level of the study: Therapy given before enrollment (anti-PD-1, anti-PD-L1 or anti-CTLA-4) was allowed, and around 40% had some. General study points: Blood T cells, both CD4+ and CD8+, expanded clonally by week 6 at 0.1 to 3.0 mg/kg.

Assay used: immunoSEQ multiplex PCR; TCRdb lists only in-frame clones, some missing. The repertoire holds roughly 90,000 clones, with 85% to 95% as singletons. Germline values: CDR1 PRHDT, CDR2 FYEKMQ (reference sequence). The CDR3 extends over 14 amino acids. The V end lost 0 bases, the J end lost 4 bases, and 9 bases lay between the germline ends. Concerning this clone itself: Its antigen remains unknown.

Sample: CD4+ or CD8+ T cells sorted from blood, taken in a trial of the OX40 agonist ivuxolimab. This chain uses TRBV13 with TRBJ1-2, with TRBD1 as a possible D gene (5 bases). The origin of this receptor is an adult with an advanced solid tumor such as melanoma, head and neck, liver or kidney cancer. The CDR3 nucleotides read TGTGCCAGCAGCTTAGGCCGGGGCGCCTATGGCTACACCTTC. Residues: CASSLGRGAYGYTF.